This T cell receptor (beta chain) was captured in a study of T cells after yellow fever vaccination. Notes on the study in general: Weaker in magnitude, the secondary response showed a faster peak on day 5 versus 15.

Researchers made TCR cDNA using 5'RACE template switching, and this step added a universal primer site and UMIs. Via MiXCR, TCRdb re-called the 5' RACE reads, giving one row per CDR3 protein. The sample records some 200,000 distinct CDR3 sequences, 11% being singletons. Details on this clonotype: Its antigen is not known.

The germline V gene encodes CDR1 MNHNY and CDR2 SVGAGI (reference sequence). The germline V and J ends were trimmed by 2 bases and 1 base, with 17 bases remaining between them. The CDR3 has 17 residues. The chain links TRBV6-6 to TRBJ1-2; D possibly corresponds to TRBD1 (6 bases). This clonotype was obtained from a man between 18 and 35 years old who received the YFV17D yellow fever vaccine. Source: CD8+ T cells sorted from PBMCs, taken 15 days after the yellow fever booster vaccination. CDR3 region: CASSYGRQEGVNYGYTF. The CDR3 nucleotides are TGTGCCAGCAGTTACGGACGACAGGAAGGCGTTAACTATGGCTACACCTTC.